This T cell receptor beta chain emerged from a study of T cell responses to AZD1222 COVID-19 vaccine. Clones were sequenced by immunoSEQ multiplex PCR, and TCRdb holds only the in-frame ones, with some missing. The table has around 140,000 clones, more than 85% seen once. Comments on this clone: The junction and the germline gene differ at one end; a read error may be behind it.

This CDR3 has 15 amino acids. Germline CDR1 LGHNT, CDR2 FRNRAP. The starting material was peripheral blood, obtained on day 0 of AZD1222 vaccination. V gene TRBV12-5 combines with J gene TRBJ2-7, with TRBD1 identical over 9 bases. This receptor was identified in an adult in good health. CDR3 DNA sequence: TGTGCTAGTGTTTTGGGCACGGGACAGGGCTACGAGCAGTACTTC. Translated: CASVLGTGQGYEQYF.